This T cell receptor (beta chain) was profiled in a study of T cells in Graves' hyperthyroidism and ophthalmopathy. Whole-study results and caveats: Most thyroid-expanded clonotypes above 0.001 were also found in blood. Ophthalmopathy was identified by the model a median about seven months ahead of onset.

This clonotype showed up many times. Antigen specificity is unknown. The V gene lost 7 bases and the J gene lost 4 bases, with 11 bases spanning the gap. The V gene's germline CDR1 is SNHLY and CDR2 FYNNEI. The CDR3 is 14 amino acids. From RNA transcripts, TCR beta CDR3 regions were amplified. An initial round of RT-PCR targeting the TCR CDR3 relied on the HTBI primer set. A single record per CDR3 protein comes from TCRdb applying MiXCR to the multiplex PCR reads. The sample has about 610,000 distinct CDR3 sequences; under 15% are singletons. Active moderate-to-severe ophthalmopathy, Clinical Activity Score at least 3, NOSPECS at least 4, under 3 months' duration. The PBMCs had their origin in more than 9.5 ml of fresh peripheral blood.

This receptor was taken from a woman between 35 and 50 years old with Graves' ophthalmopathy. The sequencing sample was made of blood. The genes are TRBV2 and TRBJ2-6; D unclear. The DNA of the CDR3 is TGTGCCAGCATATCCTCGGCGGGGGCCAACGTCCTGACTTTC. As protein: CASISSAGANVLTF.